Shown below are 13 T cell receptor beta chains from a single sample sequenced in a study of T cell responses to AZD1222 COVID-19 vaccine. Using immunoSEQ multiplex PCR, the repertoire was profiled, and TCRdb retains in-frame clones only, with some absent. The table shows under 150,000 clones, with roughly 89% occurring only once. Sequencing was performed on peripheral blood, taken on day 0 of AZD1222 vaccination. Receptor source: an adult in good health.

The V and J genes are TRBV30 and TRBJ1-3; D is undetermined. Germline V gene sequence: CDR1 GTSNPN, CDR2 SVGIG (reference sequence). The germline V and J ends were trimmed by 1 base and 0 bases, with 10 bases remaining between them. The CDR3 sequence is 15 residues long. CDR3 sequence reads: CAWSEGVVSGNTIYF. CDR3 coding DNA: TGTGCCTGGAGTGAAGGAGTCGTCTCTGGAAACACCATATATTTT.

The V call is TRBV6-2 or TRBV6-3, the J call TRBJ2-7; D is undetermined. The V and J ends lost 6 bases and 1 base respectively, with 7 bases between them. CDR3 length equals 12 residues. Per the germline V gene, CDR1 is MNHEY and CDR2 is SVGEGT. CDR3 region: CASSLGSYEQYF. Here the CDR3 DNA reads TGTGCCAGCAGCCTGGGGTCCTACGAGCAGTACTTC.

This clone was counted a single time. This rearrangement joins TRBV3-1 (or the pseudogene TRBV3-2) to TRBJ1-6; 8 nucleotides match TRBD1. Germline V lookup: CDR1 LGHDT, CDR2 YNNKEL (reference sequence). The CDR3 is 15 residues long. V lost 3 bases and J lost 8; bases outside the gene matches: 6. The DNA for the CDR3 is TGTGCCAGCAGCCACGGACAGGGTGGTGATTCACCCCTCCACTTT. It specifies CASSHGQGGDSPLHF.

A remark on this clone: The sample has other DNA sequences that encode this CDR3 too. The chain employs TRBV15 and TRBJ2-7, with D possibly being TRBD2 (6 bases). CDR3 size: 14 residues. Trimming stripped 3 bases from V and 0 bases from J, with 9 bases between. Germline assignment: CDR1 LNHNV and CDR2 YYDKDF (reference sequence). CDR3 nucleotides: TGTGCCACCAGCAGGGGAGGATCCTCCTACGAGCAGTACTTC. Protein product: CATSRGGSSYEQYF.

CDR3 region: CASSKSSGEKLFF. In nucleotides, the CDR3 is TGTGCCAGCAGTAAGTCTTCAGGGGAAAAACTGTTTTTT. This rearrangement joins TRBV6-5 to TRBJ1-4; D may be TRBD1 (5 bases). The CDR3 is 13 amino acids. V was cut by 5 bases and J by 8 bases, with 12 bases left in between. Germline-derived CDR1 and CDR2 are MNHEY and SVGAGI.

The chain combines TRBV7-2 with TRBJ2-3; D is possibly TRBD1 or TRBD2 (5 bases each). The CDR3 length is 15 residues. Looked up from germline, CDR1 is SGHTA and CDR2 is FQGNSA. Trimming removed 2 bases from V and 6 bases from J, with 15 bases in between. The CDR3 bases are TGTGCCAGCAGCTTAACGGGGCAAAAGGGGGATACGCAGTATTTT. It is translated as CASSLTGQKGDTQYF.

The CDR3 region is CASIPTDRGIVEAFF. DNA of the CDR3: TGTGCCAGTATTCCCACGGACAGGGGAATCGTTGAAGCTTTCTTT. The J gene is TRBJ1-1, the V gene TRBV19, with TRBD1 matching over 9 bases. The germline V gene has CDR1 LNHDA and CDR2 SQIVND (reference sequence). Unmatched junction bases numbered 13, after V lost 7 bases and J lost 7 bases. This CDR3 is 15 amino acids long.

The chain couples TRBV19 to TRBJ1-5, with 7 bases lining up with TRBD1. V shed 5 bases and J 7 bases; nucleotides not matched to a gene: 11. Germline CDR1 reads LNHDA; CDR2 reads SQIVND (reference sequence). The length of the CDR3 is 15 residues. This chain's CDR3 is CASSGSGGIGQPQHF. For the CDR3, the DNA is TGTGCCAGTAGTGGCTCAGGGGGTATTGGGCAGCCCCAGCATTTT.

This clone came up a few times. The genes are TRBV9 and TRBJ2-7, with 7 nucleotides matching TRBD1. The CDR3 sequence is 16 residues long. V was clipped by 5 bases and J by 4 bases; unmatched bases: 15. CDR1 is SGDLS and CDR2 is YYNGEE in the germline V gene. This chain's CDR3 is CASRLGAGGISYEQYF. CDR3 nucleotides: TGTGCCAGCAGGTTGGGGGCAGGGGGTATCTCTTACGAGCAGTACTTC.

V and J are TRBV7-2 and TRBJ1-1, with D hard to call. This CDR3 comprises 14 residues. The ends were cut back, 5 bases at V and 11 bases at J, with 21 bases in the middle. CDR1 and CDR2 (germline): SGHTA, FQGNSA. CDR3: CASSPRTSRAGAFF. CDR3 DNA: TGTGCCAGCAGCCCCCGGACCTCAAGGGCCGGGGCTTTCTTT.

V and J are TRBV20-1 and TRBJ2-7; TRBD2 matches at 10 bases. Germline-derived CDR1 and CDR2 are DFQATT and SNEGSKA (reference sequence). The CDR3 is 13 amino acids. J was trimmed by 10 bases and V by 3 bases; bases with no gene match: 9. CDR3 protein: CSASGGLAGAQYF. The CDR3 DNA reads TGCAGTGCTAGTGGAGGGCTAGCGGGAGCTCAGTACTTC.

The gene calls are TRBV4-1 and TRBJ1-2, with D unresolved. This CDR3 contains 14 residues. The V and J ends lost 0 bases and 5 bases respectively, with 10 bases between them. Germline V CDR1 and CDR2: MGHRA, YSYEKL. CDR3 DNA sequence: TGCGCCAGCAGCCAAGATTCTGTTCCATATGGCTACACCTTC. The encoded protein is CASSQDSVPYGYTF.

The rearrangement joins TRBV12-3 or TRBV12-4 to TRBJ2-7; D may be TRBD2 (5 bases). With 3 bases removed from V and 5 bases from J, the gap between germline ends came to 11 bases. The CDR3 is 13 residues long. CDR3 nucleotide sequence: TGTGCCAGCAGTTTCGAGGGAATCCACGAGCAGTACTTC. It codes for CASSFEGIHEQYF.